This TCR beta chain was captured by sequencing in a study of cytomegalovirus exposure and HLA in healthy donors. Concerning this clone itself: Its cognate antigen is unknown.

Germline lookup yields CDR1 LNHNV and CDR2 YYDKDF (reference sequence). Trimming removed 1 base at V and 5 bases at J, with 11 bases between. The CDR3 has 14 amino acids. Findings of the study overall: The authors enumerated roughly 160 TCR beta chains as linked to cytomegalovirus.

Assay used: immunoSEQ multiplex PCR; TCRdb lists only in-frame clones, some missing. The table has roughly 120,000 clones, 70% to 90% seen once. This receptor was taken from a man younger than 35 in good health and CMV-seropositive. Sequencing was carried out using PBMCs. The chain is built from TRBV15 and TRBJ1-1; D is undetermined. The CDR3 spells CATSRGGSRTEAFF. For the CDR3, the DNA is TGTGCCACCAGCAGAGGCGGGAGTAGGACTGAAGCTTTCTTT.